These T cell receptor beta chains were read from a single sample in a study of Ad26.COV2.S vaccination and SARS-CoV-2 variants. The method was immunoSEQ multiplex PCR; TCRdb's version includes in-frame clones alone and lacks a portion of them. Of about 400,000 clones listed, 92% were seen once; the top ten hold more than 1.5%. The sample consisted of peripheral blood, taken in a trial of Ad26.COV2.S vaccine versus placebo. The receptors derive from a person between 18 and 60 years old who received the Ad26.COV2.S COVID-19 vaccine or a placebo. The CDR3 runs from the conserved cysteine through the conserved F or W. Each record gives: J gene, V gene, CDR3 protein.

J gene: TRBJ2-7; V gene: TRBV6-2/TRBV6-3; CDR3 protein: CASSPFRQALSYEQYF
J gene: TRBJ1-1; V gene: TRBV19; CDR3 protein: CASSIWTENTEAFF
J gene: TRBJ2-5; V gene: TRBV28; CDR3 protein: CASSLSGLGETQYF
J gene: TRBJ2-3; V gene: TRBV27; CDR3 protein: CASSLGKSRDTQYF
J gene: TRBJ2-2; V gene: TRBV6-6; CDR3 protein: CASSYGGAGELFF
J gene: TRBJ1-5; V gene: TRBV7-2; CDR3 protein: CASSTRTGDQPQHF
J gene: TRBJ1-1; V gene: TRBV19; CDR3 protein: CASSISGAPNTEAFF
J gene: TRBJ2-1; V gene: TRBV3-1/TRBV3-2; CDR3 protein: CASSQPGSSYNEQFF
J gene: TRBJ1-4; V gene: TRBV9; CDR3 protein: CASSVSKTVPNEKLFF
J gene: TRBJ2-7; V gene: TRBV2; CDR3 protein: CASRDRGLAAYEQYF
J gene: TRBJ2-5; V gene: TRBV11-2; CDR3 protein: CASSLIGRQKETQYF
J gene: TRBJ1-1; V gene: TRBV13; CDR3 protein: CASSVWAVTEAFF
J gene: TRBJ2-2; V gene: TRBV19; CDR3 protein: CASSGGQGTTGELFF
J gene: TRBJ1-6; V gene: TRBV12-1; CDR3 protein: CASSSPRKVRNNSPLHF